This record looks at one TCR beta chain sequence and its context. Its antigen is not identified. These data originate in a study of regulatory T cells in long-lasting Graves disease. Study-level points and caveats: Favored usage of TRBV28, TRBJ1-2 and TRBJ2-5 was recorded in persistent disease. Persistent patients shared under 3,000 public clonotypes among themselves. Newly diagnosed patients shared fewer, at around 970.

Researchers made TCR beta libraries by using iRepertoire HTBI primers and running Arm-PCR on CDR3 regions. Authors' analysis steps: The samples included around 62 TRBV and more than 12 TRBJ segments. TCRdb ran MiXCR on the multiplex PCR reads and lists one entry per CDR3 protein. The V and J calls and clone size come from TCRdb's table, not from the authors' own analysis. Of roughly 400,000 distinct CDR3 sequences in the sample, around 20% were seen once. This CDR3 contains 16 residues. The germline V gene has CDR1 MDHEN and CDR2 SYDVKM. V was clipped by 5 bases and J by 2 bases; unmatched bases: 12. Time point noted: persistent/refractory GD, antithyroid drugs over 5 years with positive TRAb. Following extraction of RNA from PBMCs, that RNA was used to make the TCR library.

The chain links TRBV28 to TRBJ2-7; 7 nucleotides agree with TRBD1. This sequence originates from a female donor with Graves disease. The material was peripheral blood mononuclear cells (PBMCs), obtained when the disease was refractory, from a patient treated with antithyroid drugs. The CDR3 sequence: CASSPQGVGAAYEQYF. CDR3 sequence (DNA): TGTGCCAGCAGTCCTCAGGGGGTGGGGGCGGCCTACGAGCAGTACTTC. The variable domain in full, completed from reference TRBV28 and TRBJ2-7, reads DVKVTQSSRYLVKRTGEKVFLECVQDMDHENMFWYRQDPGLGLRLIYFSYDVKMKEKGDIPEGYSVSREKKERFSLILESASTNQTSMYLCASSPQGVGAAYEQYFGPGTRLTVT.